The 24 T cell receptor beta chains given below trace back to one sample, sequenced in a study of blood T cell repertoires in COVID-19. TCRdb's table, derived via immunoSEQ multiplex PCR, lists solely in-frame clones and lacks some. Of more than 300,000 clones detected, over 75% appear once; the ten largest clones hold more than 9%. Input material: PBMCs or T cells enriched from blood (not recorded which). The receptor set was obtained from a woman in her late teens or twenties who had recovered from COVID-19.

The chain employs TRBV7-9 and TRBJ1-1; possible D gene TRBD1, 6 bases. Between the trimmed V and J ends, which lost 5 bases and 11 bases, there was a span of 18 bases. Germline-derived CDR1 and CDR2 are SEHNR and FQNEAQ (reference sequence). The CDR3 is 13 residues long. The CDR3, as DNA: TGTGCCAGCAGCCCCGGTGGGCAGGGGTTGGCTTTCTTT. Its protein product is CASSPGGQGLAFF.

The chain links TRBV29-1 to TRBJ1-2; 8 bases map to TRBD1. The germline gives CDR1 SQVTM, CDR2 ANQGSEA. V shed 2 bases and J 5 bases; nucleotides not matched to a gene: 4. The CDR3 is 13 amino acids. CDR3 DNA sequence: TGCAGCGTTGAACGGACAGGGCTTTATGGCTACACCTTC. It translates to CSVERTGLYGYTF. Full variable domain (missing parts from reference TRBV29-1 and TRBJ1-2): SAVISQKPSRDICQRGTSLTIQCQVDSQVTMMFWYRQQPGQSLTLIATANQGSEATYESGFVIDKFPISRPNLTFSTLTVSNMSPEDSSIYLCSVERTGLYGYTFGSGTRLTVV.

As regards this clone: An end of the junction does not agree with germline; a read error may underlie this. This chain uses TRBV18 with TRBJ1-2; a weak D match, TRBD1 (5 bases). The germline V gene has CDR1 KGHSH and CDR2 LQKENI. CDR3 length equals 14 residues. The CDR3 sequence is CASSAPTALYGYTF. The CDR3 DNA reads as TGTGCCAGCTCAGCACCGACAGCCCTCTATGGCTACACCTTC.

The chain is built from TRBV5-1 and TRBJ1-1, with TRBD1 matching 7 bases. The CDR3 totals 15 residues. Looked up from germline, CDR1 is SGHRS and CDR2 is YFSETQ. Germline trimming cut 0 bases from V and 8 bases from J; bases unmatched to any gene: 10. As DNA, the CDR3 is TGCGCCAGCAGCTTGGGGTACCAGGGGGTGGAAGAAGCTTTCTTT. This codes for CASSLGYQGVEEAFF.

The V gene is TRBV11-2, the J gene TRBJ2-6; 8 bases align to TRBD2. Germline V lookup: CDR1 SGHAT, CDR2 FQNNGV. V shed 1 base, J shed 0 bases, and the junction held 2 bases outside the gene matches. The CDR3 is 17 amino acids. The CDR3 spells CASSLGAGGSGANVLTF. DNA of the CDR3: TGTGCCAGCAGCTTAGGGGCGGGAGGCTCTGGGGCCAACGTCCTGACTTTC.

V is TRBV12-5 and J is TRBJ1-1; 8 bases agree with TRBD1. This CDR3 comprises 16 residues. J was trimmed by 4 bases and V by 0 bases; bases with no gene match: 7. Germline V gene sequence: CDR1 LGHNT, CDR2 FRNRAP. The CDR3 reads CASGLVQGERSTEAFF. CDR3 DNA: TGTGCTAGTGGTTTGGTACAGGGGGAGAGGAGCACTGAAGCTTTCTTT.

The gene calls are TRBV7-9 and TRBJ1-6, with 8 bases aligning to TRBD1. Germline V gene data show CDR1 as SEHNR and CDR2 as FQNEAQ (reference sequence). The CDR3 is made up of 14 amino acids. The V gene end was trimmed by 5 bases and the J gene end by 5 bases; junction bases not matched to a gene: 2. The CDR3 is CASSATGDNSPLHF. The CDR3 DNA is TGTGCCAGCAGCGCGACAGGGGATAATTCACCCCTCCACTTT.

The chain recombines TRBV12-3 or TRBV12-4 with TRBJ1-1; unclear D gene. This CDR3 is built from 12 residues. V shed 6 bases and J shed 9 bases, with 14 bases lying between them. CDR3 protein: CASSRPAGKAFF. In nucleotides, the CDR3 is TGTGCCAGCAGCCGCCCCGCAGGTAAAGCTTTCTTT.

The rearrangement links TRBV28 to TRBJ2-5, with 11 bases matching TRBD2. The CDR3 length is 17 residues. CDR1 is MDHEN and CDR2 is SYDVKM in the germline V gene. V was pared by 4 bases and J by 6 bases, with 13 bases of the junction left unmatched. CDR3: CASSSPLTSGVRQTQYF. CDR3 nucleotides: TGTGCCAGCAGTTCCCCCCTGACTAGCGGGGTCCGCCAGACCCAGTACTTC. The variable domain in full, completed from reference TRBV28 and TRBJ2-5, reads DVKVTQSSRYLVKRTGEKVFLECVQDMDHENMFWYRQDPGLGLRLIYFSYDVKMKEKGDIPEGYSVSREKKERFSLILESASTNQTSMYLCASSSPLTSGVRQTQYFGPGTRLLVL.

The chain joins TRBV14 to TRBJ1-2, with 7 positions matching TRBD1. Germline values: CDR1 SGHDN, CDR2 FVKESK. V dropped 4 bases and J dropped 8; count of bases not matched to a gene: 16. The CDR3 spans 16 residues. DNA for the CDR3: TGTGCCAGCAGCCCCGGTCGTACGTACAGGGGAGAGGGCTACACCTTC. It encodes CASSPGRTYRGEGYTF.

V gene TRBV5-1 combines with J gene TRBJ2-5; maybe TRBD1 (6 bases). The germline V and J ends were trimmed by 0 bases and 1 base, with 13 bases remaining between them. The CDR3 runs to 16 residues. Looked up from germline, CDR1 is SGHRS and CDR2 is YFSETQ. The CDR3 bases are TGCGCCAGCAGCTTGGGTTCCAGGGGATCCCAAGAGACCCAGTACTTC. It is translated as CASSLGSRGSQETQYF.

V usage is TRBV5-1 and J usage is TRBJ2-2; 10 bases are a match to TRBD1. The CDR3 extends over 16 amino acids. The junction had 3 bases not matched to a gene; V was cut back by 0 bases and J by 4 bases. Germline CDR1 reads SGHRS; CDR2 reads YFSETQ. This chain's CDR3 is CASSLGDRGGTGELFF. CDR3 bases: TGCGCCAGCAGCTTGGGGGACAGGGGCGGCACCGGGGAGCTGTTTTTT. Filled out from reference TRBV5-1 and TRBJ2-2, the complete variable domain reads KAGVTQTPRYLIKTRGQQVTLSCSPISGHRSVSWYQQTPGQGLQFLFEYFSETQRNKGNFPGRFSGRQFSNSRSEMNVSTLELGDSALYLCASSLGDRGGTGELFFGEGSRLTVL.

The chain joins TRBV6-4 to TRBJ1-2, with D maybe TRBD1 (6 bases). V lost 0 bases to trimming and J lost 7 bases, with 15 bases between them. CDR3 length equals 15 residues. The germline gives CDR1 MRHNA, CDR2 SNTAGT. The CDR3 loop is CASSDSPGDLAGYTF. The CDR3 DNA reads TGTGCCAGCAGTGACTCCCCAGGGGATTTAGCTGGCTACACCTTC.

In this sample, this clone turned up once. The rearrangement joins TRBV12-5 to TRBJ1-6; D remains ambiguous. Trimming shortened V by 6 bases and J by 4 bases, and 13 bases separated the two germline ends. Per the germline V gene, CDR1 is LGHNT and CDR2 is FRNRAP. The CDR3 length is 15 residues. This CDR3 is CASGTIGSYNSPLHF. Here the CDR3 DNA reads TGTGCTAGTGGCACCATTGGGAGTTATAATTCACCCCTCCACTTT.

The V call is TRBV5-6, the J call TRBJ1-2; TRBD1 aligns across 8 bases. CDR1 is SGHDT, CDR2 YYEEEE, per germline. The CDR3 covers 15 residues. V trimming: 1 base; J trimming: 4 bases; junction bases outside the gene matches: 6. The CDR3 nucleotides read TGTGCCAGCAGCTTGAGGACAGGGCTACCCTATGGCTACACCTTC. Its translation: CASSLRTGLPYGYTF.

The chain has TRBV4-1 and TRBJ1-1, with a possible D match to TRBD1 (5 bases). CDR1 and CDR2 (germline): MGHRA, YSYEKL. Trimming removed 0 bases at V and 2 bases at J, with 10 bases between. This CDR3 has 15 residues. For the CDR3, the DNA is TGCGCCAGCAGCCAAGAAGATAGGGGCAACACTGAAGCTTTCTTT. Protein: CASSQEDRGNTEAFF.

The V and J genes are TRBV5-4 and TRBJ2-7; 10 nucleotides align to TRBD1. The V and J ends lost 4 bases and 4 bases, in that order; junction bases with no gene match: 5. This CDR3 region has 14 residues. Germline CDR1 and CDR2: SGHNT and YYREEE (reference sequence). In DNA, the CDR3 is TGTGCCAGCAGCGCAAGGGACAGGGGATACGAGCAGTACTTC. Its protein is CASSARDRGYEQYF.

Of note for this clone: Other DNA sequences within the sample encode an identical CDR3. The chain recombines TRBV7-3 with TRBJ1-1, with a weak D call TRBD1 (5 bases). Germline values: CDR1 SGHTA, CDR2 FQGTGA. The CDR3 is 13 residues long. With 5 bases removed from V and 3 bases from J, the gap between germline ends came to 10 bases. This chain's CDR3 is CASSPTGDTEAFF. CDR3 nucleotide sequence: TGTGCCAGCAGCCCGACGGGGGACACTGAAGCTTTCTTT.

The chain joins TRBV7-9 to TRBJ1-4, with D unresolved. The CDR3 runs 11 residues. The ends were cut back, 2 bases at V and 12 bases at J, with 7 bases in the middle. Germline CDR1 and CDR2: SEHNR and FQNEAQ (reference sequence). CDR3 in DNA: TGTGCCAGCAGCTTAAGTACGGAACTGTTTTTT. Amino acids: CASSLSTELFF.

In this sample, this clone turned up once. The rearrangement links TRBV2 to TRBJ2-1, with 8 bases aligning to TRBD2. The ends lost 7 bases at V and 8 bases at J; junction bases unmatched: 13. Germline V gives CDR1 SNHLY, CDR2 FYNNEI. The CDR3 runs 15 residues. The chain's CDR3 is CASNLGDSGVYEQFF. CDR3 in DNA: TGTGCCAGCAACCTAGGGGATAGCGGGGTATATGAGCAGTTCTTC.

The chain employs TRBV6-5 and TRBJ1-1, with unresolved D. CDR3 length: 13 residues. Germline CDR1 reads MNHEY; CDR2 reads SVGAGI. V lost 2 bases and J lost 1, with 5 bases in between. DNA of the CDR3: TGTGCCAGCAGTTACGGCGGGAACACTGAAGCTTTCTTT. Its translation is CASSYGGNTEAFF.

CDR3 residues: CASSSDRDGYTF. For the CDR3, the DNA is TGCGCCAGCAGCTCGGACAGGGATGGCTACACCTTC. The chain combines TRBV5-1 with TRBJ1-2, with TRBD1 matching over 8 bases. From germline, CDR1 is SGHRS and CDR2 YFSETQ. The V gene end was trimmed by 3 bases and the J gene end by 6 bases; junction bases not matched to a gene: 1. This CDR3 contains 12 residues.

The chain joins TRBV7-3 to TRBJ2-1; 10 bases match TRBD2. This CDR3 is built from 18 residues. The germline gives CDR1 SGHTA, CDR2 FQGTGA. Trimming cost V 5 bases and J 0 bases; bases outside gene matches: 10. The DNA for the CDR3 is TGTGCCAGCAGCCCCCAGGGGGAGCGGGGGGGCTCCTACAATGAGCAGTTCTTC. Its translation is CASSPQGERGGSYNEQFF.

The rearrangement links TRBV14 to TRBJ1-1; D is perhaps TRBD1 (5 bases). Trimming removed 4 bases from V and 8 bases from J, with 17 bases in between. The CDR3 has 14 amino acids. From germline, CDR1 is SGHDN and CDR2 FVKESK. CDR3 in DNA: TGTGCCAGCAGCCTAGTCAATTTAGGACAAGAAGCTTTCTTT. Its translation is CASSLVNLGQEAFF. The full variable domain, its missing parts supplied by reference TRBV14 and TRBJ1-1, is EAGVTQFPSHSVIEKGQTVTLRCDPISGHDNLYWYRRVMGKEIKFLLHFVKESKQDESGMPNNRFLAERTGGTYSTLKVQPAELEDSGVYFCASSLVNLGQEAFFGQGTRLTVV.